Listed below are T cell receptor beta chains from one sample, sequenced in a study of blood T cell repertoires in COVID-19. Here immunoSEQ multiplex PCR was the method, and the copy in TCRdb shows in-frame clones only, minus some. The data contain 200,000 to 250,000 clones, 90% to 95% of them seen just once; the ten biggest clones take up 1.2%. The sequenced material came from peripheral blood. The receptors stem from a man aged 25 to 40 with acute or convalescent COVID-19. CDR3s include the opening cysteine and the closing phenylalanine or tryptophan. The D gene is left open where the match is weak.

cdr3_aa: CASSQDLGSRNQPQHF; d_call: -; j_call: TRBJ1-5; v_call: TRBV3-1/TRBV3-2
cdr3_aa: CASRTRVTNSPLHF; d_call: -; j_call: TRBJ1-6; v_call: TRBV2
cdr3_aa: CASRAGVYNSPLHF; d_call: -; j_call: TRBJ1-6; v_call: TRBV14
cdr3_aa: CASRIQVALTNVLTF; d_call: -; j_call: TRBJ2-6; v_call: TRBV5-6
cdr3_aa: CASSIQGNNEQFF; d_call: -; j_call: TRBJ2-1; v_call: TRBV11-3
cdr3_aa: CASSLRRLAGDHGEQFF; d_call: TRBD2; j_call: TRBJ2-1; v_call: TRBV7-3
cdr3_aa: CASSTYLPGEQYF; d_call: -; j_call: TRBJ2-7; v_call: TRBV6-5
cdr3_aa: CASSPRDNQETQYF; d_call: -; j_call: TRBJ2-5; v_call: TRBV18
cdr3_aa: CASSKDRLGAYGYTF; d_call: -; j_call: TRBJ1-2; v_call: TRBV19
cdr3_aa: CASSPQGQGASHNEQFF; d_call: TRBD1; j_call: TRBJ2-1; v_call: TRBV7-8
cdr3_aa: CASSISGGNGYTF; d_call: -; j_call: TRBJ1-2; v_call: TRBV19
cdr3_aa: CASSFRLAINTGELFF; d_call: -; j_call: TRBJ2-2; v_call: TRBV7-9